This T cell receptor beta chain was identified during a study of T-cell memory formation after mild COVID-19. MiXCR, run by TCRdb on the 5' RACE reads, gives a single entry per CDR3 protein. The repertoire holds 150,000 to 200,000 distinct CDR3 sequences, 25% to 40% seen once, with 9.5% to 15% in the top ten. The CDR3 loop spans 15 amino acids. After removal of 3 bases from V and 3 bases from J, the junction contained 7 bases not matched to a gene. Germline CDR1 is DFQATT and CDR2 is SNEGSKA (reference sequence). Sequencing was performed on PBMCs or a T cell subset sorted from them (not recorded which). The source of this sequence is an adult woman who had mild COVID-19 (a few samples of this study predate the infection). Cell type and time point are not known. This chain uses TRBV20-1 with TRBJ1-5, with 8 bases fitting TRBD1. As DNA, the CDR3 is TGCAGTGCTAGGGCCCAGACAGGGGCCAATCAGCCCCAGCATTTT. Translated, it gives CSARAQTGANQPQHF.